Presented here are 19 T cell receptor beta chains from one specimen sequenced in a study of T cell responses to AZD1222 COVID-19 vaccine. Sequenced by immunoSEQ multiplex PCR; TCRdb stores in-frame clones only, minus some. The sample lists roughly 170,000 clones, 80% to 90% occurring once. Sequencing used peripheral blood, obtained on day 0 of AZD1222 vaccination. The receptors were gathered from an adult in good health.

This clone has only a few counts. The chain links TRBV13 to TRBJ2-7; unclear D gene. Trimming shortened V by 3 bases and J by 7 bases, and 10 bases separated the two germline ends. This CDR3 is 12 amino acids long. Germline values: CDR1 PRHDT, CDR2 FYEKMQ (reference sequence). CDR3 bases: TGTGCCAGCAGCTTGAGGTCTGGGGAGCAGTACTTC. It yields the protein CASSLRSGEQYF.

The chain employs TRBV7-9 and TRBJ2-7; 10 bases line up with TRBD2. This CDR3 is built from 19 residues. V was clipped by 5 bases and J by 1 base; unmatched bases: 17. Looked up from germline, CDR1 is SEHNR and CDR2 is FQNEAQ (reference sequence). The CDR3 DNA reads TGTGCCAGCAGCCCAACCCAAGCGGGAGGGGGCTACAAATCCTACGAGCAGTACTTC. This sequence encodes CASSPTQAGGGYKSYEQYF.

This rearrangement joins TRBV10-1 to TRBJ2-3; 7 bases line up with TRBD2. Per the germline V gene, CDR1 is WNHNN and CDR2 is SYGVQD (reference sequence). The CDR3 covers 14 residues. Trimming cost V 9 bases and J 1 base; bases outside gene matches: 7. CDR3 sequence reads: CASPTSACTDTQYF. DNA for the CDR3: TGCGCCAGTCCCACTAGCGCCTGCACAGATACGCAGTATTTT.

The chain combines TRBV30 with TRBJ1-6; D is ambiguous. Trimming took 5 bases from V and 8 from J, leaving 13 bases between them. Per the germline V gene, CDR1 is GTSNPN and CDR2 is SVGIG (reference sequence). The length of the CDR3 is 13 residues. The CDR3 spells CAWSPLPYSPLHF. CDR3 coding DNA: TGTGCCTGGTCCCCCCTTCCCTATTCACCCCTCCACTTT.

This rearrangement joins TRBV9 to TRBJ1-5; D might be TRBD1 (5 bases). Germline V lookup: CDR1 SGDLS, CDR2 YYNGEE. V lost 3 bases, J lost 2 bases, and 9 bases lay in between. The CDR3 contains 14 residues. In DNA, the CDR3 is TGTGCCAGCAGCGCCCAGGGAGGCAATCAGCCCCAGCATTTT. Encoded protein: CASSAQGGNQPQHF. Filled out from reference TRBV9 and TRBJ1-5, the complete variable domain reads DSGVTQTPKHLITATGQRVTLRCSPRSGDLSVYWYQQSLDQGLQFLIQYYNGEERAKGNILERFSAQQFPDLHSELNLSSLELGDSALYFCASSAQGGNQPQHFGDGTRLSIL.

The rearrangement links TRBV15 to TRBJ1-5; possible D gene TRBD1, 6 bases. CDR3 length equals 17 residues. Germline V CDR1 and CDR2: LNHNV, YYDKDF (reference sequence). Between the trimmed V and J ends, which lost 0 bases and 4 bases, there was a span of 16 bases. The CDR3 spells CATSRDHRAGWNQPQHF. CDR3 nucleotide sequence: TGTGCCACCAGCAGAGACCACAGGGCAGGGTGGAATCAGCCCCAGCATTTT.

This chain connects TRBV11-2 to TRBJ2-7; D is possibly TRBD1 (6 bases). There are 14 residues in the CDR3. V was shortened by 4 bases and J by 6 bases, with 16 bases between the two germline ends. Per the germline V gene, CDR1 is SGHAT and CDR2 is FQNNGV. The CDR3 nucleotides read TGTGCCAGCAGCTCACTTAAACAGGGACCCGAGCAGTACTTC. Encoded protein: CASSSLKQGPEQYF.

In its sample, this clone was seen once. The chain couples TRBV28 to TRBJ2-3; D is unresolved. CDR3 size: 15 residues. CDR1 and CDR2 from the germline V gene are MDHEN and SYDVKM. Trimming took 8 bases from V and 0 from J, leaving 15 bases between them. CDR3 DNA: TGTGCCAGCCTAACGGCTACCTCAAGCACAGATACGCAGTATTTT. This codes for CASLTATSSTDTQYF.

The chain joins TRBV2 to TRBJ2-1, with no clear D. The CDR3 loop spans 13 amino acids. In germline, CDR1 is SNHLY, CDR2 FYNNEI. V lost 5 bases to trimming and J lost 8 bases, with 13 bases between them. This CDR3 reads CASSLTLAYEQFF. DNA for the CDR3: TGTGCCAGCAGTTTGACTTTGGCATATGAGCAGTTCTTC.

The sample holds a few counts of this clone. The chain has TRBV3-1 (or the pseudogene TRBV3-2) and TRBJ1-6; a possible D gene is TRBD1 (6 bases). The V end lost 1 base, the J end lost 6 bases, and 7 bases lay between the germline ends. Germline V lookup: CDR1 LGHDT, CDR2 YNNKEL (reference sequence). This CDR3 is built from 14 residues. The CDR3 nucleotides are TGTGCCAGCAGCCAAGCACAGGGTAATTCACCCCTCCACTTT. It translates to CASSQAQGNSPLHF.

The chain employs TRBV21-1 and TRBJ2-3; the DNA was not used to check the table's D call, TRBD2. TRBV21-1 is deemed a pseudogene. This CDR3 has 19 amino acids. The CDR3, as DNA: TGTGCCAGCAGCTCAAACTACCGGCCTAGCGGGAGGAAACTGGATACGCAGTATTTT. Its protein product is CASSSNYRPSGRKLDTQYF.

The chain couples TRBV11-3 to TRBJ1-2; 12 bases fit TRBD1. Germline V lookup: CDR1 SGHNT, CDR2 YENEEA. The CDR3 is 14 amino acids. Trimming removed 10 bases from V and 4 bases from J; junction bases left unmatched: 7. The CDR3 here is CATLGTGGAYGYTF. DNA for the CDR3: TGTGCCACTCTTGGGACAGGGGGCGCCTATGGCTACACCTTC.

The chain has TRBV3-1 (or the pseudogene TRBV3-2) and TRBJ2-1; D assignment may be TRBD1 or TRBD2 (5 bases each). V was clipped by 1 base and J by 7 bases, with 8 bases between them. The CDR3 has 13 residues. Germline V gives CDR1 LGHDT, CDR2 YNNKEL (reference sequence). DNA of the CDR3: TGTGCCAGCAGCCAAGTTGAGGGGAATGAGCAGTTCTTC. It is translated as CASSQVEGNEQFF.

In its sample, this clone was seen a few times. The V call is TRBV11-2, the J call TRBJ1-4, with TRBD1 matching 7 bases. This CDR3 is built from 13 residues. Trimming at V came to 4 bases and at J to 13 bases, leaving 9 bases not matched to a gene. Germline loops: CDR1 SGHAT, CDR2 FQNNGV. The CDR3 sequence is CASSSQGLRGLFF. The DNA for the CDR3 is TGTGCCAGCAGCTCACAGGGGCTCAGGGGACTGTTTTTT.

The V and J genes are TRBV18 and TRBJ1-6, with TRBD1 as a possible D gene (5 bases). Between the trimmed V and J ends, which lost 3 bases and 6 bases, there was a span of 9 bases. In germline, CDR1 is KGHSH, CDR2 LQKENI. There are 14 residues in the CDR3. CDR3 loop: CASSPGTLNSPLHF. The CDR3 DNA follows: TGTGCCAGCTCACCTGGGACCCTTAATTCACCCCTCCACTTT. The whole variable domain, filled in from reference TRBV18 and TRBJ1-6, reads NAGVMQNPRHLVRRRGQEARLRCSPMKGHSHVYWYRQLPEEGLKFMVYLQKENIIDESGMPKERFSAEFPKEGPSILRIQQVVRGDSAAYFCASSPGTLNSPLHFGNGTRLTVT.

CDR3 protein: CASSQGLGQQYF. CDR3 bases: TGCGCCAGCAGCCAAGGCCTCGGACAGCAGTACTTC. V and J are TRBV4-1 and TRBJ2-7; no clear D gene. Germline values: CDR1 MGHRA, CDR2 YSYEKL. This CDR3 comprises 12 residues. V shed 1 base and J shed 8 bases, with 9 bases lying between them.

This clone was counted once. J is TRBJ2-2 and V is TRBV7-2; D is undetermined. Germline-derived CDR1 and CDR2 are SGHTA and FQGNSA. V was cut by 8 bases and J by 1 base, with 11 bases left in between. The CDR3 runs to 14 residues. DNA for the CDR3: TGTGCCAGCCGAGCTCCCGGGAACACCGGGGAGCTGTTTTTT. Its protein is CASRAPGNTGELFF.

The rearrangement joins TRBV19 to TRBJ1-2; TRBD1 might be the D (6 bases). CDR1 is LNHDA and CDR2 is SQIVND in the germline V gene (reference sequence). The CDR3 has 16 amino acids. Between the trimmed V and J ends, which lost 0 bases and 1 base, there was a span of 12 bases. The CDR3 region is CASSIDGQMVNYGYTF. CDR3 nucleotides: TGTGCCAGTAGTATAGATGGACAGATGGTTAACTATGGCTACACCTTC.

The chain combines TRBV7-8 with TRBJ2-7, with D possibly matching TRBD2 (6 bases). The germline CDR1 and CDR2 sequences are SGHVS and FQNEAQ. This CDR3 comprises 14 residues. Trimming left V 2 bases short and J 7 bases short, with 15 bases between. Written as DNA, the CDR3 is TGTGCCAGCAGCTTATCTAGCGTCTTCGGGGAGCAGTACTTC. Its protein product is CASSLSSVFGEQYF.